The 27 T cell receptor beta chains below were found in one sample sequenced in a study of Tregs in tolerant kidney transplant recipients. TCRdb keeps only in-frame clones here, not all; method: immunoSEQ multiplex PCR. The ten top clones account for around 6.1%, within a sample of about 6,300 clones. The nonmyeloablative bone marrow transplants came from related graft donors, with transient mixed chimerism. The starting material was CD4+ T cells from blood (PBMCs), obtained 6 months after the transplant. These receptors all stem from a human patient who received a combined kidney and bone marrow transplant. Some of the T cells might come from the graft donor.

The CDR3 protein is CASDGGRNTGELFF. The DNA read from the CDR3 is TGTGCCAGCGATGGGGGCCGGAACACCGGGGAG. This chain joins TRBV7-6 and TRBJ2-2; D perhaps matches TRBD1 (6 bases). Coverage ceases 3 residues before the CDR3 finishes, and the germline J gene fills in the end. V was cut by 8 bases and J by 1 base, with 11 bases left in between. Germline values: CDR1 SGHVS, CDR2 FNYEAQ. The CDR3 has 14 residues.

Notes on this clone: A read error may account for a junction end that differs from germline. Sequencing ends 3 residues short of the CDR3 end; the germline J gene provides the rest. The genes are TRBV4-2 and TRBJ1-2; the match to TRBD1 covers 7 bases. Germline lookup yields CDR1 LGHNA and CDR2 YNFKEQ. There are 15 residues in the CDR3. Incomplete CDR3 DNA: TGCGCCAGCAGCCAGGGGGGAGGGGGCGCCTATGGC. It is translated as CASSQGGGGAYG. The full CDR3 protein is CASSQGGGGAYGYTF.

To note about this clone: Read sequence stops 3 residues before the CDR3 end, and the germline J gene provides the missing end. The chain employs TRBV18 and TRBJ2-2; 8 bases map to TRBD1. From germline, CDR1 is KGHSH and CDR2 LQKENI. This CDR3 is built from 16 residues. Trimming cost V 0 bases and J 7 bases; bases outside gene matches: 7. Incomplete CDR3 DNA: TGTGCCAGCTCACCACCTTCAGGGGGCTTTGGCGGGGAG. Its translation is CASSPPSGGFGGE. The entire CDR3 protein is CASSPPSGGFGGELFF.

Considering frequency, this clone is medium-sized. The DNA ends 3 residues before the CDR3 does, and the rest of the CDR3 is filled in from the germline J gene. The chain links TRBV10-3 to TRBJ2-5; D remains unclear. The germline V and J ends were trimmed by 6 bases and 3 bases, with 11 bases remaining between them. The CDR3 is 13 amino acids. The germline gives CDR1 ENHRY, CDR2 SYGVKD. The part of the CDR3 DNA that was read is TGTGCCATCAGCCCTCAGGTGGAAGAGACC. Encoded protein: CAISPQVEET. The full CDR3 protein reads CAISPQVEETQYF.

Worth noting for this clone: From the germline J gene comes the end of the CDR3, since the read stops 3 residues before it. The chain is built from TRBV12-3 or TRBV12-4 and TRBJ1-3; TRBD1 aligns across 9 bases. V was clipped by 6 bases and J by 3 bases; unmatched bases: 9. The CDR3 runs 16 residues. Incomplete CDR3 DNA: TGTGCCAGCAGAAACCGGGACAGGGTGGTTGGAAACACC. Encoded protein: CASRNRDRVVGNT. The CDR3, in full, reads CASRNRDRVVGNTIYF.

Concerning this clone itself: The read ends 3 residues shy of where the CDR3 ends; the end is completed using the germline J gene. The chain links TRBV20-1 to TRBJ1-2; D not resolved. The CDR3 totals 14 residues. With 4 bases removed from V and 4 bases from J, the gap between germline ends came to 16 bases. Germline V CDR1 and CDR2: DFQATT, SNEGSKA (reference sequence). Incomplete CDR3 DNA: TGCAGTGCTATTAGGGTCCCCTTGCGCTATGGC. Translated, it gives CSAIRVPLRYG. The entire CDR3 protein is CSAIRVPLRYGYTF.

In regard to this clone: The read terminates 3 residues ahead of where the CDR3 ends, so the germline J gene completes it. The chain combines TRBV2 with TRBJ2-5; the match to TRBD2 covers 8 bases. The CDR3 sequence is 14 residues long. Losses at the gene ends were 8 bases for V and 5 bases for J; bases not matched to a gene: 10. CDR1 is SNHLY and CDR2 is FYNNEI in the germline V gene. CDR3 DNA (partial): TGTGCCAGCGAGGGCGGGAGGTCAGCTGAGACC. Amino acid sequence: CASEGGRSAET. The whole CDR3 reads CASEGGRSAETQYF.

Concerning this clone: The CDR3 extends 3 residues past the end of the read, so its final part is completed from the germline J gene. J is TRBJ2-7 and V is TRBV10-2, with 15 bases identical to TRBD2. The CDR3 consists of 17 residues. Germline V gene data show CDR1 as WSHSY and CDR2 as SAAADI. With V trimmed by 6 bases and J by 2 bases, 8 bases remained unmatched. The DNA read from the CDR3 is TGCGCCAGCAGGGGGACTAGCGGGAGGCTTCCACCCTACGAG. This encodes CASRGTSGRLPPYE. The full-length CDR3 reads as CASRGTSGRLPPYEQYF.

A note on this clone: Read coverage stops 3 residues before the CDR3 terminus; the germline J gene supplies the remainder. V and J are TRBV6-2 or TRBV6-3 and TRBJ2-5, with D unresolved. V was pared by 6 bases and J by 3 bases, with 17 bases between. Germline V gene lookup returns CDR1 MNHEY and CDR2 SVGEGT. This CDR3 comprises 15 residues. CDR3 sequence: CASSPLSLKKETQYF. CDR3 DNA, as far as it was read: TGTGCCAGCAGCCCCCTAAGCCTCAAGAAAGAGACC.

As for this clone: The read comes to an end 3 residues before the CDR3 does, leaving the germline J gene to fill in the end. The V gene is TRBV7-2, the J gene TRBJ2-1; 8 nucleotides agree with TRBD1. Per the germline V gene, CDR1 is SGHTA and CDR2 is FQGNSA. The ends lost 2 bases at V and 6 bases at J; junction bases unmatched: 6. This CDR3 has 15 residues. This CDR3 is CASSLRDRWANEQFF. The part of the CDR3 DNA that was read is TGTGCCAGCAGCTTACGGGACAGGTGGGCCAATGAG.

This clone is labeled medium-sized based on frequency. CDR3: CASSVDSSGANVLTF. The CDR3 bases that were read are TGTGCCAGCAGTGTCGACAGCTCTGGGGCCAACGTC. V gene TRBV6-1 combines with J gene TRBJ2-6; possibly TRBD1 for D (5 bases). Read sequence stops 3 residues before the CDR3 end, and the germline J gene provides the missing end. With 4 bases removed from V and 0 bases from J, the gap between germline ends came to 7 bases. Germline CDR1 and CDR2: MNHNS and SASEGT. The CDR3 consists of 15 residues.

Comments on this clone: The DNA ends 3 residues before the CDR3 does, and the rest of the CDR3 is filled in from the germline J gene. V and J are TRBV20-1 and TRBJ2-7; 8 bases align to TRBD1. The ends lost 3 bases at V and 6 bases at J; junction bases unmatched: 19. Per germline, CDR1 DFQATT and CDR2 SNEGSKA (reference sequence). There are 17 residues in the CDR3. The covered CDR3 bases are TGCAGTGCTAGTCCCCCCGACGGGACAGGTGGTTCGGGCGAG. Its translation is CSASPPDGTGGSGE. The whole CDR3 sequence is CSASPPDGTGGSGEQYF.

As for this clone: Read coverage stops 3 residues before the CDR3 terminus; the germline J gene supplies the remainder. The chain combines TRBV28 with TRBJ2-1; 11 bases match TRBD1. Germline lookup yields CDR1 MDHEN and CDR2 SYDVKM. The CDR3 has 13 amino acids. J was trimmed by 7 bases and V by 8 bases; bases with no gene match: 4. CDR3 loop: CASYGQGANEQFF. The covered CDR3 bases are TGTGCCAGCTACGGACAGGGGGCAAATGAG.

About this clone itself: The read halts 3 residues ahead of the CDR3 end, with the missing end drawn from the germline J gene. The chain uses TRBV4-2 and TRBJ2-5, with TRBD1 matching 7 bases. Germline V gene sequence: CDR1 LGHNA, CDR2 YNFKEQ. V lost 3 bases, J lost 5 bases, and 9 bases stayed unmatched. The CDR3 runs 15 residues. The CDR3 spells CASSQAGGVGETQYF. Partial CDR3 DNA: TGTGCCAGCAGCCAGGCAGGGGGAGTAGGGGAGACC.

About this clone itself: The CDR3 extends 3 residues past the end of the read, so its final part is completed from the germline J gene. This chain connects TRBV10-3 to TRBJ2-6; D is tentatively TRBD1 or TRBD2 (5 bases each). The CDR3 covers 14 residues. V was shortened by 9 bases and J by 4 bases, with 13 bases between the two germline ends. The germline V gene has CDR1 ENHRY and CDR2 SYGVKD. CDR3: CAIRGVLGANVLTF. The CDR3 bases that were read are TGTGCCATTCGAGGGGTCCTCGGGGCCAACGTC.

As to this clone: The read halts 3 residues ahead of the CDR3 end, with the missing end drawn from the germline J gene. The chain uses TRBV6-2 or TRBV6-3 and TRBJ2-7; 11 bases are shared with TRBD2. The CDR3 is 17 amino acids. In germline, CDR1 is MNHEY, CDR2 SVGEGT. J was trimmed by 6 bases and V by 5 bases; bases with no gene match: 15. CDR3 protein: CASSPLLAGDPPGEQYF. The CDR3 bases that were read are TGTGCCAGCAGTCCATTACTAGCGGGAGACCCTCCCGGCGAG.

Points on this clone: The read stops 3 residues short of the end of the CDR3; the missing end is completed from the germline J gene. The chain joins TRBV24-1 to TRBJ2-1; 7 bases match TRBD1. V gave up 5 bases and J gave up 4 bases; unmatched junction bases: 7. The CDR3 has 15 amino acids. Germline loops: CDR1 KGHDR, CDR2 SFDVKD. The CDR3 here is CATSGPGQKYNEQFF. The DNA read from the CDR3 is TGTGCCACCAGTGGTCCGGGACAGAAGTACAATGAG.

With respect to this clone: The read is 3 residues too short to cover the CDR3 end, so that end is filled in from the germline J gene. V gene TRBV7-9 combines with J gene TRBJ2-5, with 7 bases aligning to TRBD1. V was clipped by 4 bases and J by 3 bases; unmatched bases: 5. The CDR3 runs to 14 residues. Germline V gene data show CDR1 as SEHNR and CDR2 as FQNEAQ (reference sequence). CDR3 DNA, as far as it was read: TGTGCCAGCAGCTCCCGGGACAGAGAAGAGACC. Protein sequence: CASSSRDREET. The complete CDR3 protein is CASSSRDREETQYF.

In the case of this clone: The CDR3 is cut off 3 residues early in the read; its end comes from the germline J gene. This rearrangement joins TRBV12-3 or TRBV12-4 to TRBJ1-2; perhaps TRBD1 as D (6 bases). This CDR3 has 17 amino acids. V dropped 1 base and J dropped 3 bases, with 18 bases sitting between them. CDR3 protein: CASSLVQGDRLDYGYTF. CDR3 bases read: TGTGCCAGCAGTTTAGTACAGGGCGATCGTCTGGACTATGGC.

In regard to this clone: The CDR3 goes on 3 residues after the read ends, and that part is filled in from the germline J gene. The chain joins TRBV6-1 to TRBJ1-1; unclear D gene. The ends were cut back, 3 bases at V and 6 bases at J, with 5 bases in the middle. This CDR3 has 11 residues. Germline V gene data show CDR1 as MNHNS and CDR2 as SASEGT. The CDR3 DNA, read in part, is TGTGCCAGCAGTGACAGGCCTGAA. It encodes CASSDRPE. The whole CDR3 is CASSDRPEAFF.

Notes on this clone: The read is 3 residues too short to cover the CDR3 end, so that end is filled in from the germline J gene. V is TRBV4-2 and J is TRBJ2-1; TRBD2 matches at 11 bases. With 1 base clipped from V and 4 bases from J, the junction kept 3 bases outside the gene matches. Looked up from germline, CDR1 is LGHNA and CDR2 is YNFKEQ. This CDR3 contains 16 residues. The DNA read from the CDR3 is TGTGCCAGCAGCCAAGCGGGGACTAGCGGTTACAATGAG. This gives the protein CASSQAGTSGYNE. Given in full, the CDR3 is CASSQAGTSGYNEQFF.

In terms of frequency, this clone is medium-sized (0.01 to 0.1%). Sequencing ends 3 residues short of the CDR3 end; the germline J gene provides the rest. The chain combines TRBV20-1 with TRBJ2-1; 11 bases agree with TRBD2. V dropped 2 bases and J dropped 7; count of bases not matched to a gene: 4. Per the germline V gene, CDR1 is DFQATT and CDR2 is SNEGSKA (reference sequence). The CDR3 totals 14 residues. CDR3 DNA, as far as it was read: TGCAGTGCTAGAAATAGCGGGAGGGGTAATGAG. Translation: CSARNSGRGNE. The CDR3 reads in full as CSARNSGRGNEQFF.

Regarding this clone: The read falls 3 residues short of the CDR3 end, and the missing part is taken from the germline J gene. The V call is TRBV28, the J call TRBJ1-4; TRBD1 might be the D (6 bases). Germline V CDR1 and CDR2: MDHEN, SYDVKM. V lost 10 bases and J 4 bases, leaving 13 bases between the germline ends. The CDR3 runs to 13 residues. CDR3 region: CANSDRFNEKLFF. Incomplete CDR3 DNA: TGTGCCAACTCGGACAGATTTAATGAAAAA.

Comments on this clone: With the read ending 3 residues before the CDR3 end, the germline J gene is used to fill in that end. This rearrangement joins TRBV20-1 to TRBJ1-1; tentative D call: TRBD1 (6 bases). CDR3 length: 17 amino acids. Germline V gives CDR1 DFQATT, CDR2 SNEGSKA (reference sequence). The V and J ends lost 1 base and 0 bases respectively, with 18 bases between them. Incomplete CDR3 DNA: TGCAGTGCTAGAGGGCCCCCCAAACAGGGCATGAACACTGAA. Translating it yields CSARGPPKQGMNTE. The whole CDR3 protein reads CSARGPPKQGMNTEAFF.

About this clone itself: The read is 3 residues too short to cover the CDR3 end, so that end is filled in from the germline J gene. The gene calls are TRBV5-1 and TRBJ1-2; D might be TRBD1 (5 bases). Germline V gives CDR1 SGHRS, CDR2 YFSETQ. This CDR3 region has 13 residues. Between the trimmed V and J ends, which lost 2 bases and 4 bases, there was a span of 9 bases. The CDR3 loop is CASSFGGSYGYTF. The part of the CDR3 DNA that was read is TGCGCCAGCAGCTTCGGGGGTAGCTATGGC.

This clone is deemed medium-sized by its frequency. Read data end 3 residues before the CDR3 end; the end is taken from the germline J gene. V is TRBV6-2 or TRBV6-3 and J is TRBJ2-1, with 8 bases matching TRBD2. The germline CDR1 and CDR2 sequences are MNHEY and SVGEGT. The J segment lost 6 bases and the V segment lost 7 bases, leaving 11 bases of the junction unmatched. The CDR3 contains 15 residues. CDR3 DNA, as far as it was read: TGTGCCAGCACTCGAAGCGGGAGAGGAACCAATGAG. Translation: CASTRSGRGTNE. The complete CDR3 reads CASTRSGRGTNEQFF.

By frequency, this clone is medium-sized. The read gets to within 3 residues of the CDR3 end, and the germline J gene fills in the rest. This chain uses TRBV7-2 with TRBJ2-3, with 11 bases fitting TRBD2. With 6 bases clipped from V and 1 base from J, the junction kept 3 bases outside the gene matches. Germline V gives CDR1 SGHTA, CDR2 FQGNSA. This CDR3 is built from 15 residues. The chain's CDR3 is CASSLAGGRTDTQYF. The CDR3 bases that were read are TGTGCCAGCAGTCTAGCGGGAGGCCGCACAGATACG.